These 10 T cell receptor beta chains were all obtained from the same sample, sequenced in a study of CD8 T cells in ankylosing spondylitis. What these receptors recognize is not known. Study findings and constraints: Several highly homologous variants formed a TCR beta motif that appeared characteristic of ankylosing spondylitis blood.

TCRdb re-analysed the 5' RACE reads in MiXCR, keeping a single row per CDR3 protein. The sample has 470,000 or so distinct CDR3 sequences; around 26% are singletons. Source material: blood, either unsorted or a sorted T cell fraction (not recorded which). These receptors were collected from a male donor with ankylosing spondylitis.

The gene calls are TRBV10-3 and TRBJ1-1; no firm D call. With 6 bases removed from V and 2 bases from J, the gap between germline ends came to 10 bases. In germline, CDR1 is ENHRY, CDR2 SYGVKD. The CDR3 consists of 13 residues. CDR3 sequence: CAISAEGNTEAFF. Written as DNA, the CDR3 is TGTGCCATCAGCGCGGAGGGAAACACTGAAGCTTTCTTT.

There are many counts of this clonotype. CDR3 in amino acids: CSASRGTSGRGNEQFF. In DNA form, the CDR3 reads TGCAGTGCTAGTCGTGGGACTAGCGGGAGAGGCAATGAGCAGTTCTTC. V gene TRBV20-1 combines with J gene TRBJ2-1, with 14 bases that match TRBD2. CDR3 length: 16 amino acids. The V gene end was trimmed by 3 bases and the J gene end by 6 bases; junction bases not matched to a gene: 7. Germline loops: CDR1 DFQATT, CDR2 SNEGSKA (reference sequence).

The rearrangement uses TRBV12-3 or TRBV12-4 and TRBJ1-2; D is perhaps TRBD1 (6 bases). Trimming took off 7 bases at V and 4 bases at J, with 19 bases between the two ends. The CDR3 extends over 15 amino acids. The CDR3, as DNA: TGTGCCAGCACCCCTCACAGGGATGGATTCTATGGCTACACCTTC. Protein sequence: CASTPHRDGFYGYTF.

This clonotype showed up just a few times. The rearrangement links TRBV5-6 to TRBJ2-1, with TRBD2 matching over 9 bases. V shed 4 bases and J 4 bases; nucleotides not matched to a gene: 12. This CDR3 contains 17 residues. The germline V gene encodes CDR1 SGHDT and CDR2 YYEEEE. The DNA of the CDR3 is TGTGCCAGCAGCCTCCGGACGACTAGCGGAAGTTACAATGAGCAGTTCTTC. Amino acids: CASSLRTTSGSYNEQFF.

This chain uses TRBV6-1 with TRBJ1-5; D not resolved. This CDR3 spans 11 amino acids. Germline values: CDR1 MNHNS, CDR2 SASEGT. Trimming left V 8 bases short and J 5 bases short, with 7 bases between. The CDR3 region has the DNA TGTGCCAGCGGAGAGGATCAGCCCCAGCATTTT. It encodes CASGEDQPQHF.

The chain employs TRBV27 and TRBJ2-5, with D possibly TRBD1 on 6 matching bases. CDR1 is MNHEY and CDR2 is SMNVEV in the germline V gene (reference sequence). The CDR3 has 16 residues. The V gene lost 5 bases and the J gene lost 0 bases, with 16 bases spanning the gap. The CDR3 nucleotides are TGTGCCAGCAGTGCCCGACGGGACACCTACCAAGAGACCCAGTACTTC. This codes for CASSARRDTYQETQYF.

The chain links TRBV2 to TRBJ2-5, with 8 positions matching TRBD1. V lost 8 bases and J lost 2; bases outside the gene matches: 10. The germline CDR1 and CDR2 sequences are SNHLY and FYNNEI. This CDR3 spans 15 amino acids. The CDR3 bases are TGTGCCAGCCGAGACAGGGGTATAAGGCAAGAGACCCAGTACTTC. This codes for CASRDRGIRQETQYF. The variable domain in full, completed from reference TRBV2 and TRBJ2-5, reads EPEVTQTPSHQVTQMGQEVILRCVPISNHLYFYWYRQILGQKVEFLVSFYNNEISEKSEIFDDQFSVERPDGSNFTLKIRSTKLEDSAMYFCASRDRGIRQETQYFGPGTRLLVL.

A few counts support this clonotype. As DNA, the CDR3 is TGTGCCAGCAGTTCCCACACCCTACCCTACGAGCAGTACGTC. Its protein is CASSSHTLPYEQYV. The chain is built from TRBV6-2 or TRBV6-3 and TRBJ2-7; no firm D call. Trimming left V 4 bases short and J 2 bases short, with 12 bases between. Germline V gene data show CDR1 as MNHEY and CDR2 as SVGEGT. This CDR3 region has 14 residues.

The rearrangement uses TRBV5-1 and TRBJ2-2; maybe TRBD1 (6 bases). CDR3 length: 14 amino acids. V was pared by 3 bases and J by 7 bases, with 13 bases between. In germline, CDR1 is SGHRS, CDR2 YFSETQ. The CDR3 protein is CASSSQQGFGELFF. The CDR3 region has the DNA TGCGCCAGCAGCTCACAACAGGGTTTCGGGGAGCTGTTTTTT.

This clonotype has only a few counts. V and J are TRBV3-1 and TRBJ1-1; D is unresolved. The CDR3 length is 14 residues. The germline V and J ends were trimmed by 3 bases and 5 bases, with 13 bases remaining between them. In germline, CDR1 is LGHDT, CDR2 YNNKEL (reference sequence). The CDR3 DNA follows: TGTGCCAGCAGCCAGGGGAGGGTTTCTACTGAAGCTTTCTTT. It translates to CASSQGRVSTEAFF.